This entry lists 5 T cell receptor beta chains sequenced from one sample in a study of T cells in Graves' hyperthyroidism and ophthalmopathy. TCR beta CDR3 regions were amplified from RNA. HTBI primers were employed in a first-round RT-PCR of the TCR CDR3. TCRdb analysed the multiplex PCR reads with MiXCR anew, one entry per CDR3 protein. Of about 500,000 distinct CDR3 sequences detected, over 15% appear once; the ten largest clones hold approximately 18%. Sequencing used blood. The receptors come from a woman younger than 35 with Graves' ophthalmopathy.

This clonotype was seen ten or more times. The chain uses TRBV27 and TRBJ2-7, with no clear D. The germline V gene encodes CDR1 MNHEY and CDR2 SMNVEV (reference sequence). The CDR3 runs 18 residues. V lost 1 base and J lost 3, with 22 bases in between. The CDR3 DNA is TGTGCCAGCAGTTTATTAGCCGACGCTTACTCTACCCTCTACGAGCAGTACTTC. This codes for CASSLLADAYSTLYEQYF.

There are many counts of this clonotype. The genes are TRBV7-2 and TRBJ2-1; TRBD1 might be the D (5 bases). Per germline, CDR1 SGHTA and CDR2 FQGNSA. This CDR3 comprises 12 residues. V lost 5 bases to trimming and J lost 8 bases, with 10 bases between them. The CDR3 bases are TGTGCCAGCAGCGGATCAGGGTATGAGCAGTTCTTC. It specifies CASSGSGYEQFF.

The chain uses TRBV20-1 and TRBJ1-1, with TRBD1 matching 10 bases. CDR1 DFQATT and CDR2 SNEGSKA come from the germline V gene (reference sequence). There are 16 residues in the CDR3. This chain's CDR3 is CSAPPGQGTMNTEAFF. The DNA of the CDR3 is TGCAGCGCCCCCCCGGGACAGGGGACTATGAACACTGAAGCTTTCTTT.

At least ten counts were recorded for this clonotype. The rearrangement links TRBV9 to TRBJ1-6; 8 positions match TRBD1. V lost 2 bases, J lost 5 bases, and 3 bases stayed unmatched. Germline CDR1 reads SGDLS; CDR2 reads YYNGEE. There are 15 residues in the CDR3. CDR3 protein: CASSVTGDDNSPLHF. CDR3 coding DNA: TGTGCCAGCAGCGTGACAGGGGATGATAATTCACCCCTCCACTTT.

This clonotype came up many times. The chain is built from TRBV13 and TRBJ1-2; tentatively, D is TRBD1 (5 bases). Trimming removed 7 bases from V and 8 bases from J, with 17 bases in between. CDR1 and CDR2 (germline): PRHDT, FYEKMQ (reference sequence). This CDR3 has 13 amino acids. CDR3 sequence: CASTVGTAEGYTF. The CDR3 DNA reads TGTGCCAGCACCGTAGGGACTGCCGAGGGCTACACCTTC.